This T cell receptor (beta chain) is from a study of cytomegalovirus exposure and HLA in healthy donors. Worth noting for this clone: Antigen specificity is unknown.

Study-wide points: A later analysis showed HLA-associated TCR beta chains outstripping equally common others in clonal expansion. Presence/absence analyses rested on an assumption that sequencing depth was roughly uniform across donors.

Amplification used 60 Vbeta primers and 13 Jbeta primers. The method was immunoSEQ multiplex PCR; TCRdb's version includes in-frame clones alone and lacks a portion of them. This sample yields 63,000 or so clones, of which over 75% are seen a single time; about 4.7% belongs to the top ten. V was trimmed by 8 bases and J by 5 bases, leaving 15 bases between them. There are 12 residues in the CDR3. Germline CDR1 is GTSNPN and CDR2 is SVGIG (reference sequence). This TCR was sampled from a woman in her twenties or thirties in good health and CMV-seronegative. Sequenced sample: PBMCs. The chain has TRBV30 and TRBJ1-1; D not resolved. CDR3 residues: CAIELARTEAFF. The CDR3 DNA follows: TGTGCCATCGAATTAGCGAGGACTGAAGCTTTCTTT.